The next 12 T cell receptor beta chains were all read from a single sample in a study of PD-1 blockade in classical Hodgkin lymphoma. As to time point: cycle 4 day 1 (C4D1), after 6 weeks of nivolumab. Every patient had relapsed following autologous stem cell transplantation, and cohorts differed in brentuximab vedotin exposure. The study purified CD4+ T cells from thawed PBMCs using magnetic negative selection. Repertoires were generated with immunoSEQ multiplex PCR, while TCRdb's copy carries only in-frame clones and drops some. The sample has about 17,000 clones, around 80% seen once; the top ten hold around 1.9%. The sequenced sample was CD4+ T cells from blood, obtained before the fourth cycle of nivolumab. The origin of the receptors is a human donor with classical Hodgkin lymphoma.

V and J are TRBV4-1 and TRBJ2-1, with D perhaps matching TRBD1 or TRBD2 (5 bases each). This CDR3 has 15 amino acids. V was cut by 6 bases and J by 4 bases, with 16 bases left in between. Germline CDR1 reads MGHRA; CDR2 reads YSYEKL. In nucleotides, the CDR3 is TGCGCCAGCAGTCGATTGGGGGTAAGGTACAATGAGCAGTTCTTC. Translating it yields CASSRLGVRYNEQFF.

This chain links TRBV25-1 with TRBJ2-7; weak D call: TRBD1 (5 bases). Germline V gene sequence: CDR1 MGHDK, CDR2 SYGVNS. V dropped 6 bases and J dropped 0 bases, with 6 bases sitting between them. The CDR3 extends over 12 amino acids. Here the CDR3 DNA reads TGTGCCAGCAGGACAGCCTCCTACGAGCAGTACTTC. Residues: CASRTASYEQYF.

This chain links TRBV21-1 with TRBJ2-7; the table's D gene call, TRBD2, was not cross checked with the DNA. TRBV21-1 is an annotated pseudogene. The CDR3 is made up of 14 amino acids. Here the CDR3 reads CASSKLLELYEQYF. The CDR3, as DNA: TGTGCCAGCAGCAAACTGCTGGAGCTCTACGAGCAGTACTTC.

This clone occurred once. The rearrangement uses TRBV7-8 and TRBJ2-6; D unclear. Germline CDR1 SGHVS, CDR2 FQNEAQ. V lost 4 bases, J lost 0 bases, and 7 bases lay in between. The CDR3 totals 15 residues. The DNA for the CDR3 is TGTGCCAGCAGCTCCCCCGCCTCTGGGGCCAACGTCCTGACTTTC. This translates into CASSSPASGANVLTF.

There are a few counts of this clone. The CDR3 reads CASSDPGQGNYGYTF. For the CDR3, the DNA is TGTGCCAGCAGCGACCCGGGACAGGGGAACTATGGCTACACCTTC. The rearrangement links TRBV6-1 to TRBJ1-2; 10 bases line up with TRBD1. The germline gives CDR1 MNHNS, CDR2 SASEGT. The CDR3 runs to 15 residues. The J segment lost 2 bases and the V segment lost 6 bases, leaving 6 bases of the junction unmatched.

V gene TRBV6-1 combines with J gene TRBJ2-3; D gene ambiguous. Germline-derived CDR1 and CDR2 are MNHNS and SASEGT. The ends were cut back, 0 bases at V and 3 bases at J, with 4 bases in the middle. CDR3 length: 13 amino acids. CDR3 bases: TGTGCCAGCAGTGAAGCGGGGACAGATACGCAGTATTTT. Translation gives CASSEAGTDTQYF.

This chain uses TRBV6-1 with TRBJ1-4; TRBD1 aligns across 7 bases. After removal of 2 bases from V and 0 bases from J, the junction contained 3 bases not matched to a gene. Germline V CDR1 and CDR2: MNHNS, SASEGT. This CDR3 contains 16 residues. The chain's CDR3 is CASSENRGSTNEKLFF. CDR3 nucleotides: TGTGCCAGCAGTGAAAACAGGGGATCAACTAATGAAAAACTGTTTTTT.

In this sample, this clone turned up a few times. The CDR3 DNA reads TGTGCCAGCAAGGGACAGGCCCCACCTCTTGGCTACACCTTC. It specifies CASKGQAPPLGYTF. The V and J genes are TRBV16 and TRBJ1-2; 8 positions agree with TRBD1. The germline V gene has CDR1 KGHSY and CDR2 FQNENV. After removal of 7 bases from V and 7 bases from J, the junction contained 11 bases not matched to a gene. The CDR3 sequence is 14 residues long.

This clone appeared once. The gene calls are TRBV10-3 and TRBJ2-1; 15 bases align to TRBD2. The CDR3 runs to 15 residues. The germline gives CDR1 ENHRY, CDR2 SYGVKD. With 6 bases clipped from V and 9 bases from J, the junction kept 6 bases outside the gene matches. Here the CDR3 DNA reads TGTGCCATCAGACCGGGACTAGCGGGAGGAGGTGAGCAGTTCTTC. Amino acid sequence: CAIRPGLAGGGEQFF.

This clone was recorded a few times. This chain links TRBV19 with TRBJ1-5, with D unresolved. The germline V gene has CDR1 LNHDA and CDR2 SQIVND (reference sequence). The V gene lost 3 bases and the J gene lost 1 base, with 10 bases spanning the gap. CDR3 length: 15 residues. In DNA, the CDR3 is TGTGCCAGTAGTATGGCAGACGGCAGCAATCAGCCCCAGCATTTT. Translating it yields CASSMADGSNQPQHF.

This rearrangement joins TRBV5-6 to TRBJ1-2; D unclear. Trimming left V 0 bases short and J 7 bases short, with 16 bases between. The CDR3 is 15 amino acids. Germline V gene sequence: CDR1 SGHDT, CDR2 YYEEEE. This CDR3 reads CASSLGGAGFGGYTF. Here the CDR3 DNA reads TGTGCCAGCAGCTTGGGGGGAGCGGGCTTCGGTGGCTACACCTTC.

Comment on this clone: The germline gene is not matched at one end of the junction; a read error may be the cause. The rearrangement links TRBV5-1 to TRBJ2-3; 10 positions agree with TRBD2. This CDR3 comprises 15 residues. The germline CDR1 and CDR2 sequences are SGHRS and YFSETQ. The CDR3 protein is CASSLDSGTSDKQYF. CDR3 nucleotides: TGCGCCAGCAGCTTGGATTCCGGGACTAGCGATAAGCAGTATTTT.